The clone carrying this T cell receptor beta chain was seen only a few times. Its antigen is still unknown. Germline CDR1 reads MNHNS; CDR2 reads SASEGT. V lost 7 bases, J lost 0 bases, and 5 bases stayed unmatched. The CDR3 runs 14 residues. This sample was taken from a study of STAT3 mutations in large granular lymphocyte leukemia. Study-wide findings and caveats: In some patients, a small highly pathogenic clone possibly went undetected. At least one immunodominant TCR beta clonotype appeared in every T-cell large granular lymphocyte leukemia patient. Variable sampling intervals and differing treatment regimens complicated linking therapy response to TCR clonal burden changes.

Only in-frame clones appear in the TCRdb table, and some are missing; sequencing was by immunoSEQ multiplex PCR. This table holds more than 10,000 clones, roughly 80% found once. Sequencing was carried out using peripheral blood mononuclear cells. This TCR was recovered from a man between 60 and 75 years old with T-cell large granular lymphocyte leukemia. Some clones in this sample may be carry-over from other donors' samples. The chain is built from TRBV6-1 and TRBJ1-1, with TRBD1 matching 7 bases. Here the CDR3 reads CASTYQGVNTEAFF. The DNA of the CDR3 is TGTGCCAGCACCTACCAGGGGGTGAACACTGAAGCTTTCTTT.